Listed here are 32 T cell receptor beta chains from one sample, sequenced in a study of OX40 agonist ivuxolimab in advanced cancers. Sequencing used immunoSEQ multiplex PCR; TCRdb keeps in-frame clones, though not all of them. The profile shows 90,000 to 100,000 clones, roughly nine tenths of them singletons. The sequences come from CD4+ or CD8+ T cells sorted from blood, collected in a trial of the OX40 agonist ivuxolimab. Receptor source: an adult with an advanced solid tumor such as melanoma, head and neck, liver or kidney cancer.

The V call is TRBV30, the J call TRBJ1-1, with 7 positions matching TRBD1. CDR3 length: 15 residues. CDR1 is GTSNPN and CDR2 is SVGIG in the germline V gene (reference sequence). Trimming cost V 0 bases and J 3 bases; bases outside gene matches: 7. The CDR3 nucleotides read TGTGCCTGGAGTGTACAGGGGAGGAAGGACACTGAAGCTTTCTTT. The encoded protein is CAWSVQGRKDTEAFF. Using reference TRBV30 and TRBJ1-1 for the parts outside the CDR3, the full variable domain is SQTIHQWPATLVQPVGSPLSLECTVEGTSNPNLYWYRQAAGRGLQLLFYSVGIGQISSEVPQNLSASRPQDRQFILSSKKLLLSDSGFYLCAWSVQGRKDTEAFFGQGTRLTVV.

This chain joins TRBV4-3 and TRBJ2-3, with a tentative D call TRBD2 (5 bases). The germline gives CDR1 LGHNA, CDR2 YSLEER. Trimming removed 0 bases at V and 5 bases at J, with 9 bases between. The CDR3 totals 14 residues. CDR3 loop: CASSQDPGGDTQYF. For the CDR3, the DNA is TGCGCCAGCAGCCAAGATCCAGGAGGAGATACGCAGTATTTT.

The CDR3 is CASSEFTGRDTEAFF. In DNA form, the CDR3 reads TGTGCCAGCAGTGAATTCACAGGGCGGGACACTGAAGCTTTCTTT. The chain couples TRBV25-1 to TRBJ1-1, with D tentatively TRBD1 (6 bases). Looked up from germline, CDR1 is MGHDK and CDR2 is SYGVNS. The CDR3 contains 15 residues. Trimming took 1 base from V and 3 from J, leaving 12 bases between them.

This clone was recorded once. The chain links TRBV4-3 to TRBJ2-7; D unclear. Germline V lookup: CDR1 LGHNA, CDR2 YSLEER. The CDR3 is 14 residues long. V lost 2 bases and J 0 bases, leaving 8 bases between the germline ends. The CDR3 DNA reads TGCGCCAGCAGCCAACAGACCGTCTCCTACGAGCAGTACTTC. It specifies CASSQQTVSYEQYF.

This clone was observed a handful of times. The rearrangement links TRBV19 to TRBJ2-2; D is ambiguous. The V end was cut by 8 bases, the J end by 2 bases, with 3 bases between. The length of the CDR3 is 11 residues. CDR1 LNHDA and CDR2 SQIVND come from the germline V gene (reference sequence). The CDR3 reads CASHNTGELFF. In DNA form, the CDR3 reads TGTGCCAGTCATAACACCGGGGAGCTGTTTTTT.

The chain couples TRBV7-9 to TRBJ2-2; D is perhaps TRBD2 (5 bases). Germline CDR1 and CDR2: SEHNR and FQNEAQ (reference sequence). The CDR3 is 14 amino acids. V was shortened by 3 bases and J by 8 bases, with 13 bases between the two germline ends. The CDR3 sequence: CASSFGISSGELFF. CDR3 bases: TGTGCCAGCAGCTTCGGGATTTCCTCTGGGGAGCTGTTTTTT.

The V call is TRBV7-2, the J call TRBJ1-3, with D hard to call. This CDR3 contains 16 residues. V was trimmed by 0 bases and J by 0 bases, leaving 9 bases between them. Per germline, CDR1 SGHTA and CDR2 FQGNSA. The CDR3 spells CASSLAFQHSGNTIYF. The CDR3 DNA is TGTGCCAGCAGCTTAGCGTTCCAGCACTCTGGAAACACCATATATTTT.

The chain employs TRBV2 and TRBJ2-5; D possibly corresponds to TRBD2 (5 bases). The CDR3 consists of 14 residues. V lost 6 bases and J 2 bases, leaving 13 bases between the germline ends. Germline V gives CDR1 SNHLY, CDR2 FYNNEI. This CDR3 reads CASRRVARQETQYF. Here the CDR3 DNA reads TGTGCCAGCAGGAGGGTCGCCAGGCAAGAGACCCAGTACTTC.

In this sample, this clone turned up once. The gene calls are TRBV6-5 and TRBJ2-7; 7 bases agree with TRBD1. The germline V gene has CDR1 MNHEY and CDR2 SVGAGI. The V gene end was trimmed by 2 bases and the J gene end by 3 bases; junction bases not matched to a gene: 7. CDR3 length: 15 amino acids. CDR3 amino acids: CASSYRVAGGYEQYF. The CDR3, as DNA: TGTGCCAGCAGTTACCGGGTCGCAGGGGGCTACGAGCAGTACTTC.

This chain connects TRBV2 to TRBJ1-6, with 7 bases lining up with TRBD1. The V segment lost 6 bases and the J segment 5 bases; nucleotides outside the gene matches: 10. Germline-derived CDR1 and CDR2 are SNHLY and FYNNEI. The CDR3 runs 16 residues. The CDR3 DNA is TGTGCCAGCAGCGAGACAGGGAACGTGAATAATTCACCCCTCCACTTT. Amino acid sequence: CASSETGNVNNSPLHF.

Written as DNA, the CDR3 is TGTGCCAGCAGCCATTGGACCGATATGAACACCGGGGAGCTGTTTTTT. Translating it yields CASSHWTDMNTGELFF. J is TRBJ2-2 and V is TRBV14; D is uncertain. CDR3 length equals 16 residues. V was clipped by 3 bases and J by 1 base, with 12 bases between them. CDR1 and CDR2 from the germline V gene are SGHDN and FVKESK.

This CDR3 is CASRPPGRVRGYTF. The CDR3 DNA sequence: TGTGCCAGCAGGCCCCCGGGACGGGTCCGGGGCTACACCTTC. V and J are TRBV27 and TRBJ1-2; possible D gene TRBD1, 5 bases. V was trimmed by 6 bases and J by 8 bases, leaving 19 bases between them. Germline V gene lookup returns CDR1 MNHEY and CDR2 SMNVEV (reference sequence). The CDR3 loop spans 14 amino acids.

This clone was recorded only once. J is TRBJ1-5 and V is TRBV28; possibly TRBD1 for D (6 bases). Trimming cost V 6 bases and J 5 bases, with 11 bases left between them. CDR1 is MDHEN and CDR2 is SYDVKM in the germline V gene. The CDR3 is 13 amino acids. CDR3 sequence reads: CASRRQGHQPQHF. The CDR3 bases are TGTGCCAGCAGGAGGCAGGGGCATCAGCCCCAGCATTTT.

V is TRBV7-3 and J is TRBJ2-7; 7 bases match TRBD1. V gave up 5 bases and J gave up 0 bases; unmatched junction bases: 7. CDR1 SGHTA and CDR2 FQGTGA come from the germline V gene. This CDR3 contains 15 residues. The chain's CDR3 is CASSPGTAVSYEQYF. DNA for the CDR3: TGTGCCAGCAGCCCCGGGACAGCCGTCTCCTACGAGCAGTACTTC.

The chain is built from TRBV14 and TRBJ2-2; no clear D. V lost 0 bases and J lost 5, with 13 bases in between. Germline V gives CDR1 SGHDN, CDR2 FVKESK. This CDR3 comprises 16 residues. CDR3 in DNA: TGTGCCAGCAGCCAAGATCTCTTAAGTGTTACCGGGGAGCTGTTTTTT. Translation: CASSQDLLSVTGELFF.

This clone was counted between two and nine times. The genes are TRBV4-3 and TRBJ1-1; D ambiguous. Germline V lookup: CDR1 LGHNA, CDR2 YSLEER. Trimming shortened V by 8 bases and J by 1 base, and 8 bases separated the two germline ends. The CDR3 length is 12 residues. CDR3 residues: CASGRSNTEAFF. The CDR3 DNA reads as TGCGCCAGCGGACGGTCGAACACTGAAGCTTTCTTT.

The chain employs TRBV4-2 and TRBJ1-5, with TRBD1 matching 7 bases. The CDR3 runs 15 residues. Per germline, CDR1 LGHNA and CDR2 YNFKEQ. J lost 12 bases, V lost 0 bases, and 11 bases had no gene match. The CDR3 nucleotides read TGTGCCAGCAGCCAAGAATGGCGGGTGACAGGGAACCAGCATTTT. Amino acid sequence: CASSQEWRVTGNQHF.

This chain joins TRBV7-2 and TRBJ2-3; 12 nucleotides match TRBD2. Trimming removed 1 base from V and 6 bases from J; junction bases left unmatched: 11. CDR1 is SGHTA, CDR2 FQGNSA, per germline. CDR3 size: 18 residues. CDR3 protein: CASSLEQPGLAGRDTQYF. CDR3 coding DNA: TGTGCCAGCAGCTTAGAACAACCGGGACTAGCGGGCCGGGATACGCAGTATTTT.

The chain couples TRBV18 to TRBJ2-7; D remains ambiguous. In germline, CDR1 is KGHSH, CDR2 LQKENI. The CDR3 is 12 residues long. Trimming took off 2 bases at V and 6 bases at J, with 8 bases between the two ends. CDR3 amino acids: CASSPEVGEQYF. DNA of the CDR3: TGTGCCAGCTCACCAGAAGTGGGCGAGCAGTACTTC.

Comment on this clone: A junction end diverges from the germline sequence, so it may reflect a read error. The chain combines TRBV7-7 with TRBJ2-7; no firm D call. CDR3 length: 16 amino acids. Germline V gene lookup returns CDR1 SSHAT and CDR2 FNYEAQ (reference sequence). CDR3 nucleotides: TGTGCTAGCAGCTCCACCCTGGAACGGGCCTCCTACGAGCAGTACTTC. Translated, it gives CASSSTLERASYEQYF.

This clone was detected a few times. The chain is built from TRBV19 and TRBJ1-2; 8 bases fit TRBD1. Looked up from germline, CDR1 is LNHDA and CDR2 is SQIVND (reference sequence). V gave up 3 bases and J gave up 8 bases; unmatched junction bases: 8. There are 14 residues in the CDR3. In DNA, the CDR3 is TGTGCCAGTAGTATCAGGGGACAGGCAGAAGGCTACACCTTC. The encoded protein is CASSIRGQAEGYTF. The entire variable domain, with the rest obtained from reference TRBV19 and TRBJ1-2, is as follows: DGGITQSPKYLFRKEGQNVTLSCEQNLNHDAMYWYRQDPGQGLRLIYYSQIVNDFQKGDIAEGYSVSREKKESFPLTVTSAQKNPTAFYLCASSIRGQAEGYTFGSGTRLTVV.

This sequence joins TRBV19 and TRBJ2-3; D may be TRBD1 or TRBD2 (6 bases each). V was trimmed by 9 bases and J by 3 bases, leaving 13 bases between them. The CDR3 contains 13 residues. The germline V gene encodes CDR1 LNHDA and CDR2 SQIVND (reference sequence). The CDR3 DNA reads as TGTGCCAGAGCACGGAGGGGGACAGATACGCAGTATTTT. It codes for CARARRGTDTQYF.

The chain couples TRBV29-1 to TRBJ1-1, with D uncertain. The CDR3 is 17 amino acids. Trimming left V 2 bases short and J 1 base short, with 20 bases between. CDR1 is SQVTM, CDR2 ANQGSEA, per germline. The CDR3 DNA is TGCAGCGTTGAAAAAGCGGCAGGTCAAAATCGGAACACTGAAGCTTTCTTT. Its translation is CSVEKAAGQNRNTEAFF. Filled out from reference TRBV29-1 and TRBJ1-1, the complete variable domain reads SAVISQKPSRDICQRGTSLTIQCQVDSQVTMMFWYRQQPGQSLTLIATANQGSEATYESGFVIDKFPISRPNLTFSTLTVSNMSPEDSSIYLCSVEKAAGQNRNTEAFFGQGTRLTVV.

The chain joins TRBV6-1 to TRBJ2-1, with D perhaps matching TRBD2 (5 bases). The germline gives CDR1 MNHNS, CDR2 SASEGT. The CDR3 has 13 residues. Trimming stripped 7 bases from V and 9 bases from J, with 16 bases between. CDR3 sequence: CASKLTTRSEQFF. CDR3 nucleotide sequence: TGTGCCAGCAAGCTAACTACTAGGAGTGAGCAGTTCTTC.

This chain links TRBV7-2 with TRBJ2-4; 7 bases align to TRBD2. This CDR3 has 18 amino acids. The germline CDR1 and CDR2 sequences are SGHTA and FQGNSA. V lost 4 bases to trimming and J lost 0 bases; unmatched junction nucleotides: 12. The DNA of the CDR3 is TGTGCCAGCAGCTCCGGCCCCGAACGGGGGGTAGCCAAAAACATTCAGTACTTC. It codes for CASSSGPERGVAKNIQYF.

The chain recombines TRBV30 with TRBJ1-2; no definite D call. Germline CDR1 and CDR2: GTSNPN and SVGIG (reference sequence). With 0 bases removed from V and 0 bases from J, the gap between germline ends came to 8 bases. This CDR3 has 14 residues. CDR3 protein: CAWSVHRANYGYTF. CDR3 DNA sequence: TGTGCCTGGAGTGTACACCGTGCTAACTATGGCTACACCTTC.

The chain recombines TRBV27 with TRBJ2-7; D gene unclear. CDR1 and CDR2 (germline): MNHEY, SMNVEV (reference sequence). The CDR3 length is 11 residues. The V and J ends lost 4 bases and 2 bases respectively, with 3 bases between them. CDR3 coding DNA: TGTGCCAGCAGTTCGACCTACGAGCAGTACTTC. It is translated as CASSSTYEQYF.

The chain employs TRBV6-5 and TRBJ2-1, with 9 bases matching TRBD2. CDR1 and CDR2 (germline): MNHEY, SVGAGI. V lost 6 bases, J lost 3 bases, and 6 bases stayed unmatched. The CDR3 length is 15 residues. CDR3 nucleotides: TGTGCCAGCAGGTTCAGACTAGCGGACTACAATGAGCAGTTCTTC. It specifies CASRFRLADYNEQFF.

This chain connects TRBV7-9 to TRBJ1-1, with D maybe TRBD1 (5 bases). The V end was cut by 2 bases, the J end by 0 bases, with 13 bases between. This CDR3 spans 16 amino acids. CDR1 and CDR2 from the germline V gene are SEHNR and FQNEAQ (reference sequence). The chain's CDR3 is CASSLNAGTLNTEAFF. CDR3 bases: TGTGCCAGCAGCTTAAATGCCGGGACCCTGAACACTGAAGCTTTCTTT.

This rearrangement joins TRBV7-2 to TRBJ2-3, with TRBD2 matching 9 bases. The CDR3 consists of 15 residues. From germline, CDR1 is SGHTA and CDR2 FQGNSA. The ends lost 4 bases at V and 1 base at J; junction bases unmatched: 3. The CDR3 DNA sequence: TGTGCCAGCAGCTATAGCGGGGGTCGCACAGATACGCAGTATTTT. Its protein is CASSYSGGRTDTQYF.

The chain uses TRBV7-9 and TRBJ1-1; D is possibly TRBD1 (5 bases). V gave up 3 bases and J gave up 1 base, with 9 bases separating them. The CDR3 spans 14 residues. Germline assignment: CDR1 SEHNR and CDR2 FQNEAQ (reference sequence). The DNA of the CDR3 is TGTGCCAGCAGCTTGGGGCAGGGGAACACTGAAGCTTTCTTT. As protein: CASSLGQGNTEAFF.

The chain couples TRBV4-3 to TRBJ2-1; tentatively, D is TRBD2 (5 bases). This CDR3 spans 16 amino acids. Deletions cut 1 base from V and 0 bases from J, with 10 bases between. Germline loops: CDR1 LGHNA, CDR2 YSLEER. The DNA of the CDR3 is TGCGCCAGCAGCCAAGCGAGGGATAGCTCCTACAATGAGCAGTTCTTC. Its translation is CASSQARDSSYNEQFF.